Presented here are 13 T cell receptor beta chains from one specimen sequenced in a study of blood T cell repertoires in COVID-19. Sequencing used immunoSEQ multiplex PCR; TCRdb keeps in-frame clones, though not all of them. There are around 99,000 clones in the sample; 79% occur only once, and around 18% lies in the top ten. Sequenced sample: peripheral blood. Source of these receptors: a woman of 80 years or more with active or convalescent COVID-19.

The chain couples TRBV7-6 to TRBJ2-5; D possibly corresponds to TRBD2 (6 bases). The length of the CDR3 is 16 residues. Germline values: CDR1 SGHVS, CDR2 FNYEAQ. Trimming pared 2 bases from V and 5 bases from J, leaving 18 bases between. The CDR3 DNA reads as TGTGCCAGCAGCTTAAGGCTAGCGCGGAGTGGGGAGACCCAGTACTTC. This translates into CASSLRLARSGETQYF.

The chain combines TRBV19 with TRBJ2-1; TRBD1 matches at 9 bases. Per the germline V gene, CDR1 is LNHDA and CDR2 is SQIVND (reference sequence). CDR3 length: 14 residues. V was clipped by 5 bases and J by 12 bases; unmatched bases: 11. The DNA of the CDR3 is TGTGCCAGTAGTCCGGACTCGGACAGGGGTAGGCAGTTCTTC. Amino acid sequence: CASSPDSDRGRQFF.

The chain employs TRBV18 and TRBJ2-1; maybe TRBD2 (6 bases). The CDR3 is made up of 16 amino acids. Trimming stripped 0 bases from V and 2 bases from J, with 11 bases between. CDR1 KGHSH and CDR2 LQKENI come from the germline V gene. This chain's CDR3 is CASSPPRAGTYNEQFF. Written as DNA, the CDR3 is TGTGCCAGCTCACCACCCCGGGCGGGAACCTACAATGAGCAGTTCTTC.

The chain couples TRBV6-5 to TRBJ1-2; 8 positions match TRBD1. CDR3 length: 15 amino acids. CDR1 is MNHEY, CDR2 SVGAGI, per germline. V lost 4 bases to trimming and J lost 7 bases; unmatched junction nucleotides: 11. The DNA of the CDR3 is TGTGCCAGCAGTTCCACGGCAGGGGGCAGTTCTGGCTACACCTTC. Its protein product is CASSSTAGGSSGYTF.

This chain uses TRBV19 with TRBJ1-2, with TRBD1 matching over 7 bases. Germline CDR1 and CDR2: LNHDA and SQIVND (reference sequence). V shed 5 bases and J 0 bases; nucleotides not matched to a gene: 12. This CDR3 is built from 17 residues. CDR3: CASSPGSGGTANYGYTF. CDR3 DNA sequence: TGTGCCAGTAGTCCCGGCTCAGGGGGGACCGCTAACTATGGCTACACCTTC.

V gene TRBV18 combines with J gene TRBJ1-1; TRBD1 aligns across 7 bases. CDR1 KGHSH and CDR2 LQKENI come from the germline V gene. The CDR3 runs to 17 residues. The J segment lost 3 bases and the V segment lost 1 base, leaving 11 bases of the junction unmatched. The DNA for the CDR3 is TGTGCCAGCTCACCACAACAGGGGATTTTCGGGGACACTGAAGCTTTCTTT. Its protein product is CASSPQQGIFGDTEAFF.

This clone was picked up a small number of times. This chain joins TRBV11-2 and TRBJ1-3, with a possible D match to TRBD1 (5 bases). The V end was cut by 4 bases, the J end by 4 bases, with 8 bases between. The germline gives CDR1 SGHAT, CDR2 FQNNGV. This CDR3 contains 13 residues. The CDR3 reads CASSSGHGNTIYF. The DNA for the CDR3 is TGTGCCAGCAGCTCAGGGCACGGAAACACCATATATTTT.

This clone was seen just once. V is TRBV19 and J is TRBJ2-3; TRBD2 matches 8 bases. The J segment lost 1 base and the V segment lost 1 base, leaving 7 bases of the junction unmatched. There are 17 residues in the CDR3. The germline V gene encodes CDR1 LNHDA and CDR2 SQIVND (reference sequence). The CDR3 is CASSIGRTSGGTDTQYF. CDR3 nucleotides: TGTGCCAGTAGTATAGGGAGAACTAGCGGAGGCACAGATACGCAGTATTTT.

This sequence joins TRBV11-2 and TRBJ2-7; 8 nucleotides agree with TRBD1. V dropped 8 bases and J dropped 2; count of bases not matched to a gene: 2. The CDR3 sequence is 12 residues long. Germline V gives CDR1 SGHAT, CDR2 FQNNGV. The CDR3, as DNA: TGTGCCAGCCAGGGGGCGGCCTACGAGCAGTACTTC. It is translated as CASQGAAYEQYF.

This chain links TRBV5-1 with TRBJ2-1; 8 nucleotides line up with TRBD1. Germline V gives CDR1 SGHRS, CDR2 YFSETQ. This CDR3 is built from 15 residues. Trimming removed 4 bases from V and 6 bases from J; junction bases left unmatched: 9. The chain's CDR3 is CASSDADRGPNEQFF. CDR3 in DNA: TGCGCCAGCAGCGACGCTGACAGGGGTCCCAATGAGCAGTTCTTC.

Regarding this clone: Distinct nucleotide sequences in the sample also encode this CDR3. The CDR3 reads CASSFGLAGVDEQFF. For the CDR3, the DNA is TGCGCCAGCAGCTTCGGACTAGCGGGAGTAGATGAGCAGTTCTTC. The chain recombines TRBV5-1 with TRBJ2-1; 13 nucleotides match TRBD2. The CDR3 has 15 amino acids. With 2 bases clipped from V and 8 bases from J, the junction kept 4 bases outside the gene matches. Germline CDR1 reads SGHRS; CDR2 reads YFSETQ. The entire variable domain, with the rest obtained from reference TRBV5-1 and TRBJ2-1, is as follows: KAGVTQTPRYLIKTRGQQVTLSCSPISGHRSVSWYQQTPGQGLQFLFEYFSETQRNKGNFPGRFSGRQFSNSRSEMNVSTLELGDSALYLCASSFGLAGVDEQFFGPGTRLTVL.

This clone was seen once. The V gene is TRBV18, the J gene TRBJ2-1; 11 bases match TRBD2. V lost 0 bases, J lost 12 bases, and 4 bases stayed unmatched. The CDR3 has 14 amino acids. Germline V CDR1 and CDR2: KGHSH, LQKENI. The CDR3 loop reads CASSPPGLAGGQFF. CDR3 DNA: TGTGCCAGCTCACCACCGGGTCTAGCGGGAGGGCAGTTCTTC.

Of note for this clone: An end of the junction differs from the germline gene, which may be a read error. Other DNA sequences of this sample code for an identical CDR3. This chain joins TRBV5-1 and TRBJ1-1, with 9 bases lining up with TRBD1. The CDR3 spans 15 residues. Germline values: CDR1 SGHRS, CDR2 YFSETQ. The CDR3 is CASSLQGAGSTEAFF. CDR3 nucleotides: TGTGCCAGCAGCTTACAGGGGGCGGGGAGCACTGAAGCTTTCTTT.